This T cell receptor beta chain was obtained from a study of beta chain features in type 1 diabetes. This clone occurred a few times. As every portion of the isolated RNA was reverse transcribed, the sequencing read expressed TCRB transcripts. Generated by immunoSEQ multiplex PCR, the TCRdb table keeps only in-frame clones and is missing some. The table shows over 700,000 clones, with about a sixth occurring only once. Germline trimming cut 3 bases from V and 9 bases from J; bases unmatched to any gene: 9. The CDR3 consists of 16 residues. Germline V gene lookup returns CDR1 MDHEN and CDR2 SYDVKM. Sequencing input: naive CD4+ T cells from blood. The source is a woman between 18 and 30 years old in good health. This sequence joins TRBV28 and TRBJ2-1; 12 bases map to TRBD2. The CDR3 sequence is CASSLIRLAGVREQFF. CDR3 coding DNA: TGTGCCAGCAGTTTGATCCGACTAGCGGGAGTTCGTGAGCAGTTCTTC.